This T cell receptor (beta chain) was captured by sequencing in a study of T cells in Graves' hyperthyroidism and ophthalmopathy. Findings and caveats of the study: Ophthalmopathy was predicted by the model a median of roughly 6 months ahead of onset. Blood held most thyroid clonotypes expanded above 0.001 frequency.

On this clonotype itself: Its antigen remains unknown.

Diagnostic assessment was based on clinical symptoms, serum thyroxine and TRAb, thyroid ultrasound and orbital computed tomography. An approximately 10 ml volume of fresh peripheral blood provided the PBMCs. The CDR3 extends over 15 amino acids. Germline V gene sequence: CDR1 SGHTA, CDR2 FQGNSA. V was clipped by 4 bases and J by 2 bases, with 15 bases between them. Researchers took RNA transcripts and amplified the TCR beta CDR3 regions from them. First-round RT-PCR of the TCR CDR3 relied on the HTBI primer set. MiXCR, run by TCRdb on the multiplex PCR reads, gives a single entry per CDR3 protein. The data hold hundreds of thousands of distinct CDR3 sequences, with roughly 40% observed a single time.

This receptor was taken from a man aged 18 to 29 with Graves' hyperthyroidism. The sample taken for sequencing was blood. This chain connects TRBV7-2 to TRBJ2-7, with TRBD2 as a possible D gene (5 bases). CDR3 amino acids: CASSSVAGPTYEQYF. The CDR3 DNA follows: TGTGCCAGCAGCTCAGTCGCGGGTCCTACCTACGAGCAGTACTTC.